Listed below are T cell receptor beta chains from one sample, sequenced in a study of identical twins. TCRdb re-analysed the 5' RACE reads in MiXCR, keeping a single row per CDR3 protein. The top ten hold more than 6% of the sample, which has hundreds of thousands of distinct CDR3 sequences, roughly 12% seen once. These data also formed part of another study, on yellow fever vaccine responses in identical twins.

Sequenced material: CD8+ T cells sorted from blood. These receptors came from a woman younger than 35 in good health. The CDR3 runs from the conserved cysteine through the conserved F or W. The order of the fields is CDR3 protein, CDR3 DNA, J gene, clone size, V gene, D gene. D genes are given only for firm matches. Clone size is stated in some rows and not others, as once, few, many or a class when expanded.

CDR3 protein: CASSRGQGNNEQFF
CDR3 DNA: TGTGCCAGCAGCCGGGGCCAGGGGAACAATGAGCAGTTCTTC
J gene: TRBJ2-1
clone size: many
V gene: TRBV12-3/TRBV12-4
D gene: .

CDR3 protein: CASSQEGRRADTQYF
CDR3 DNA: TGTGCCAGCAGCCAGGAGGGGAGGCGGGCAGATACGCAGTATTTT
J gene: TRBJ2-3
clone size: few
V gene: TRBV3-1
D gene: .

CDR3 protein: CASTHDRGGTYNEQFF
CDR3 DNA: TGTGCCAGCACCCATGACAGGGGTGGCACCTACAATGAGCAGTTCTTC
J gene: TRBJ2-1
clone size: .
V gene: TRBV28
D gene: TRBD1

CDR3 protein: CASSLYSREAEKLFF
CDR3 DNA: TGCGCCAGCAGCTTGTATAGCAGGGAAGCTGAAAAACTGTTTTTT
J gene: TRBJ1-4
clone size: many
V gene: TRBV5-1
D gene: .

CDR3 protein: CATSDFSLGGGTGELFF
CDR3 DNA: TGTGCCACCAGTGATTTTTCCTTGGGGGGCGGCACCGGGGAGCTGTTTTTT
J gene: TRBJ2-2
clone size: few
V gene: TRBV24-1
D gene: .

CDR3 protein: CASSSTDGGRLTDTQYF
CDR3 DNA: TGTGCCAGCAGCTCAACCGATGGGGGGAGGCTCACAGATACGCAGTATTTT
J gene: TRBJ2-3
clone size: few
V gene: TRBV7-9
D gene: .

CDR3 protein: CASSQELVSSDTQYF
CDR3 DNA: TGTGCCAGCAGCCAAGAGTTAGTCAGTTCAGATACGCAGTATTTT
J gene: TRBJ2-3
clone size: .
V gene: TRBV3-1
D gene: .

CDR3 protein: CASLGGDGPILGYEQYF
CDR3 DNA: TGCGCCAGCCTGGGAGGGGACGGCCCAATATTGGGTTACGAGCAGTACTTC
J gene: TRBJ2-7
clone size: many
V gene: TRBV10-2
D gene: TRBD2

CDR3 protein: CSASKLAANYSYEQYF
CDR3 DNA: TGCAGTGCTAGTAAACTAGCGGCAAATTACTCCTACGAGCAGTACTTC
J gene: TRBJ2-7
clone size: few
V gene: TRBV20-1
D gene: TRBD2

CDR3 protein: CASSEAGTGSYEQYF
CDR3 DNA: TGTGCCAGCAGTGAAGCTGGGACAGGGTCGTACGAGCAGTACTTC
J gene: TRBJ2-7
clone size: few
V gene: TRBV6-1
D gene: TRBD1

CDR3 protein: CASSPPGGWYGYTF
CDR3 DNA: TGCGCCAGCAGCCCACCGGGGGGTTGGTATGGCTACACCTTC
J gene: TRBJ1-2
clone size: .
V gene: TRBV5-1
D gene: .

CDR3 protein: CATSRDTGGAAEAFF
CDR3 DNA: TGTGCCACCAGCAGAGATACAGGGGGCGCGGCTGAAGCTTTCTTT
J gene: TRBJ1-1
clone size: .
V gene: TRBV15
D gene: TRBD1

CDR3 protein: CASSYSRAPGTGGDEQYF
CDR3 DNA: TGTGCCAGCAGTTACTCGAGGGCCCCCGGGACAGGGGGGGATGAGCAGTACTTC
J gene: TRBJ2-7
clone size: .
V gene: TRBV6-5
D gene: TRBD1

CDR3 protein: CASSPAPSWAQYF
CDR3 DNA: TGTGCCAGCAGCCCGGCCCCCTCGTGGGCCCAGTACTTC
J gene: TRBJ2-5
clone size: .
V gene: TRBV11-2
D gene: .

CDR3 protein: CASSYGFYEQYF
CDR3 DNA: TGTGCCAGCAGTTACGGGTTCTACGAGCAGTACTTC
J gene: TRBJ2-7
clone size: few
V gene: TRBV28
D gene: .

CDR3 protein: CASSHPGTDRPNTGELFF
CDR3 DNA: TGTGCCAGCAGCCACCCTGGGACGGACCGTCCGAACACCGGGGAGCTGTTTTTT
J gene: TRBJ2-2
clone size: .
V gene: TRBV11-2
D gene: .

CDR3 protein: CASSYGQEETQYF
CDR3 DNA: TGTGCCAGCAGTTACGGACAGGAAGAGACCCAGTACTTC
J gene: TRBJ2-5
clone size: .
V gene: TRBV6-6
D gene: TRBD1

CDR3 protein: CASSPPWVNTEAFF
CDR3 DNA: TGTGCCAGCAGCCCGCCTTGGGTGAACACTGAAGCTTTCTTT
J gene: TRBJ1-1
clone size: .
V gene: TRBV7-8
D gene: .

CDR3 protein: CASSLTSLNTGELFF
CDR3 DNA: TGTGCCAGCAGCCTTACTAGCTTGAACACCGGGGAGCTGTTTTTT
J gene: TRBJ2-2
clone size: few
V gene: TRBV14
D gene: .

CDR3 protein: CASSPTGSSYEQYF
CDR3 DNA: TGTGCCAGCAGCCCGACAGGGAGCTCCTACGAGCAGTACTTC
J gene: TRBJ2-7
clone size: many
V gene: TRBV7-3
D gene: TRBD1

CDR3 protein: CSVEDYGYTF
CDR3 DNA: TGCAGCGTTGAGGACTATGGCTACACCTTC
J gene: TRBJ1-2
clone size: few
V gene: TRBV29-1
D gene: .

CDR3 protein: CATKTGNSYNEQFF
CDR3 DNA: TGTGCCACTAAGACAGGGAACTCCTACAATGAGCAGTTCTTC
J gene: TRBJ2-1
clone size: few
V gene: TRBV27
D gene: TRBD1

CDR3 protein: CATSDPGTGGSYNEQFF
CDR3 DNA: TGTGCCACCAGTGACCCTGGTACAGGGGGGTCCTACAATGAGCAGTTCTTC
J gene: TRBJ2-1
clone size: many
V gene: TRBV24-1
D gene: TRBD1

CDR3 protein: CASSATGTSGNTIYF
CDR3 DNA: TGCGCCAGCAGCGCCACAGGGACTTCTGGAAACACCATATATTTT
J gene: TRBJ1-3
clone size: .
V gene: TRBV5-1
D gene: .

CDR3 protein: CATSDRVGSEYNEQFF
CDR3 DNA: TGTGCCACCAGTGATAGGGTCGGGTCGGAATACAATGAGCAGTTCTTC
J gene: TRBJ2-1
clone size: .
V gene: TRBV24-1
D gene: .

CDR3 protein: CASSFLTSGGVHEQFF
CDR3 DNA: TGTGCCAGCAGCTTTCTTACTAGCGGGGGTGTCCATGAGCAGTTCTTC
J gene: TRBJ2-1
clone size: few
V gene: TRBV11-2
D gene: TRBD2

CDR3 protein: CASSFSQTINQPQHF
CDR3 DNA: TGTGCCAGCAGTTTTAGTCAGACCATAAATCAGCCCCAGCATTTT
J gene: TRBJ1-5
clone size: many
V gene: TRBV12-3/TRBV12-4
D gene: .

CDR3 protein: CSVAGDRDRGDNEQFF
CDR3 DNA: TGCAGCGTTGCCGGAGACCGGGACAGGGGGGACAATGAGCAGTTCTTC
J gene: TRBJ2-1
clone size: few
V gene: TRBV29-1
D gene: TRBD1

CDR3 protein: CASSRINRDWGRDTQYF
CDR3 DNA: TGCGCCAGCAGCCGAATTAATAGGGACTGGGGGCGGGATACGCAGTATTTT
J gene: TRBJ2-3
clone size: .
V gene: TRBV4-1
D gene: .

CDR3 protein: CASSQDSDAGGLGETQYF
CDR3 DNA: TGTGCCAGCAGCCAAGATTCAGACGCGGGGGGGCTGGGAGAGACCCAGTACTTC
J gene: TRBJ2-5
clone size: few
V gene: TRBV3-1
D gene: TRBD2